These 14 T cell receptor beta chains were sequenced from one sample in a study of blood T cell repertoires in COVID-19. The method was immunoSEQ multiplex PCR; TCRdb's version includes in-frame clones alone and lacks a portion of them. The sample lists about 260,000 clones; over 75% were seen once. The source material was peripheral blood. The receptors stem from a human donor in a cohort sampled during active COVID-19.

In nucleotides, the CDR3 is TGTGCCAGCAGCTTAGGTCGGGACTACGAGCAGTACTTC. Translating it yields CASSLGRDYEQYF. This chain uses TRBV13 with TRBJ2-7; perhaps TRBD2 as D (5 bases). From germline, CDR1 is PRHDT and CDR2 FYEKMQ (reference sequence). V lost 0 bases to trimming and J lost 3 bases, with 6 bases between them. This CDR3 contains 13 residues.

V is TRBV7-2 and J is TRBJ2-7; D not certain. The V and J ends lost 3 bases and 2 bases respectively, with 5 bases between them. Germline assignment: CDR1 SGHTA and CDR2 FQGNSA. CDR3 length: 12 amino acids. The CDR3 DNA reads as TGTGCCAGCAGCTTCGGAGCCTACGAGCAGTACTTC. It specifies CASSFGAYEQYF.

V usage is TRBV4-1 and J usage is TRBJ2-7; D not certain. V lost 2 bases and J 0 bases, leaving 8 bases between the germline ends. Germline CDR1 reads MGHRA; CDR2 reads YSYEKL. This CDR3 contains 14 residues. CDR3 sequence: CASSQIQYSYEQYF. CDR3 in DNA: TGCGCCAGCAGCCAAATACAATACTCCTACGAGCAGTACTTC.

J is TRBJ2-5 and V is TRBV19, with 9 positions matching TRBD2. The germline gives CDR1 LNHDA, CDR2 SQIVND (reference sequence). This CDR3 has 17 residues. V was pared by 8 bases and J by 7 bases, with 20 bases of the junction left unmatched. The CDR3 DNA is TGTGCCAGTTCCCTCCCCGCAGGAGCGGGAGGCCCATTGACCCAGTACTTC. This codes for CASSLPAGAGGPLTQYF.

This chain joins TRBV5-1 and TRBJ2-7; a possible D gene is TRBD2 (7 bases). The V gene's germline CDR1 is SGHRS and CDR2 YFSETQ. The V end lost 4 bases, the J end lost 4 bases, and 18 bases lay between the germline ends. The CDR3 covers 15 residues. Here the CDR3 DNA reads TGCGCCAGCAGCCCCCTGGGGGGGGGCATGTACGAGCAGTACTTC. Amino acid sequence: CASSPLGGGMYEQYF. Based on the CDR3 plus reference TRBV5-1 and TRBJ2-7, the full variable domain is KAGVTQTPRYLIKTRGQQVTLSCSPISGHRSVSWYQQTPGQGLQFLFEYFSETQRNKGNFPGRFSGRQFSNSRSEMNVSTLELGDSALYLCASSPLGGGMYEQYFGPGTRLTVT.

The V call is TRBV7-9, the J call TRBJ1-6, with 7 bases identical to TRBD1. V was pared by 4 bases and J by 7 bases, with 13 bases of the junction left unmatched. The CDR3 consists of 17 residues. Germline V lookup: CDR1 SEHNR, CDR2 FQNEAQ (reference sequence). The CDR3, as DNA: TGTGCCAGCAGCTCCCCACAGGGGCTGGTTTGGAATTCACCCCTCCACTTT. Translated: CASSSPQGLVWNSPLHF.

This chain connects TRBV3-1 (or the pseudogene TRBV3-2) to TRBJ2-5, with 12 bases lining up with TRBD2. The CDR3 runs 18 residues. CDR1 LGHDT and CDR2 YNNKEL come from the germline V gene (reference sequence). Germline trimming cut 4 bases from V and 1 base from J; bases unmatched to any gene: 10. CDR3 nucleotide sequence: TGTGCCAGCAGCCCCGCCCTAGCGGGAGGGGGGACCCAAGAGACCCAGTACTTC. Translating gives CASSPALAGGGTQETQYF.

The chain couples TRBV10-1 to TRBJ2-5; possibly TRBD2 for D (5 bases). CDR1 and CDR2 (germline): WNHNN, SYGVQD (reference sequence). The CDR3 totals 13 residues. With 5 bases removed from V and 2 bases from J, the gap between germline ends came to 9 bases. This chain's CDR3 is CASSPGFQETQYF. The CDR3 DNA is TGCGCCAGCAGTCCGGGGTTTCAAGAGACCCAGTACTTC.

This chain uses TRBV11-2 with TRBJ1-5; D perhaps matches TRBD1 (5 bases). Germline-derived CDR1 and CDR2 are SGHAT and FQNNGV. The CDR3 has 18 residues. Trimming stripped 5 bases from V and 5 bases from J, with 25 bases between. The CDR3 here is CASSPLGREGGLDQPQHF. The DNA of the CDR3 is TGTGCCAGCAGCCCATTGGGCAGGGAGGGAGGATTGGATCAGCCCCAGCATTTT.

This clone was observed a few times. The rearrangement joins TRBV25-1 to TRBJ2-1; possibly TRBD2 for D (6 bases). Trimming shortened V by 3 bases and J by 8 bases, and 14 bases separated the two germline ends. The CDR3 length is 14 residues. Germline V gene sequence: CDR1 MGHDK, CDR2 SYGVNS. CDR3 nucleotides: TGTGCCAGCAGTGAGGCGGGAATTGGCTATGAGCAGTTCTTC. This gives the protein CASSEAGIGYEQFF. The whole variable domain, filled in from reference TRBV25-1 and TRBJ2-1, reads EADIYQTPRYLVIGTGKKITLECSQTMGHDKMYWYQQDPGMELHLIHYSYGVNSTEKGDLSSESTVSRIRTEHFPLTLESARPSHTSQYLCASSEAGIGYEQFFGPGTRLTVL.

This chain uses TRBV7-9 with TRBJ2-7; 12 nucleotides line up with TRBD2. J lost 5 bases, V lost 4 bases, and 9 bases had no gene match. The germline V gene has CDR1 SEHNR and CDR2 FQNEAQ (reference sequence). CDR3 size: 16 residues. The CDR3 loop is CASSSSLAGGFHEQYF. CDR3 DNA: TGTGCCAGCAGCTCCTCGCTAGCGGGAGGGTTCCACGAGCAGTACTTC.

The chain couples TRBV25-1 to TRBJ2-5; D is perhaps TRBD2 (6 bases). The CDR3 is made up of 15 amino acids. Trimming took 3 bases from V and 1 from J, leaving 12 bases between them. Germline V gene sequence: CDR1 MGHDK, CDR2 SYGVNS. The CDR3 DNA sequence: TGTGCCAGCAGTGACTCGGGACTGCTCCAAGAGACCCAGTACTTC. It yields the protein CASSDSGLLQETQYF.

The chain has TRBV2 and TRBJ2-5; 10 positions match TRBD2. The CDR3 extends over 14 amino acids. The V gene end was trimmed by 6 bases and the J gene end by 3 bases; junction bases not matched to a gene: 4. Germline V CDR1 and CDR2: SNHLY, FYNNEI. Written as DNA, the CDR3 is TGTGCCAGCAGGATTACTAGCGGGGAAGAGACCCAGTACTTC. Translating gives CASRITSGEETQYF.

This clone has a single count. The chain has TRBV7-8 and TRBJ2-3; D unclear. The CDR3 is 15 amino acids. Germline V gene lookup returns CDR1 SGHVS and CDR2 FQNEAQ. V shed 8 bases and J shed 1 base, with 16 bases lying between them. This CDR3 reads CASAPVSPRTDTQYF. CDR3 nucleotides: TGTGCCAGCGCCCCTGTGAGTCCCCGCACAGATACGCAGTATTTT.